This entry lists 27 T cell receptor beta chains sequenced from one sample in a study of blood T cell repertoires in COVID-19. Sequenced by immunoSEQ multiplex PCR; TCRdb stores in-frame clones only, minus some. The table includes 200,000 to 250,000 clones, just over 90% detected once. Sequencing was performed on peripheral blood. Receptors originate from a man aged 25-45 years with acute or convalescent COVID-19.

DNA for the CDR3: TGTGCCAGCAGTGTTCTTGGCAGGGGGGAGCAGTACTTC. It translates to CASSVLGRGEQYF. The chain links TRBV2 to TRBJ2-7, with 7 bases matching TRBD1. Trimming at V came to 4 bases and at J to 7 bases, leaving 7 bases not matched to a gene. The V gene's germline CDR1 is SNHLY and CDR2 FYNNEI. The CDR3 has 13 amino acids.

CDR3: CASSLRAGQDTQYF. CDR3 in DNA: TGCGCCAGCAGCTTAAGGGCAGGGCAAGATACGCAGTATTTT. This chain links TRBV5-1 with TRBJ2-3; D possibly corresponds to TRBD1 (5 bases). Germline CDR1 SGHRS, CDR2 YFSETQ. This CDR3 is built from 14 residues. The germline V and J ends were trimmed by 2 bases and 5 bases, with 12 bases remaining between them. Full variable domain (remainder filled in from reference TRBV5-1 and TRBJ2-3): KAGVTQTPRYLIKTRGQQVTLSCSPISGHRSVSWYQQTPGQGLQFLFEYFSETQRNKGNFPGRFSGRQFSNSRSEMNVSTLELGDSALYLCASSLRAGQDTQYFGPGTRLTVL.

This chain connects TRBV24-1 to TRBJ2-3, with 8 bases that match TRBD1. The trim removed 4 bases at V and 5 bases at J, leaving 22 bases unmatched. CDR3 length: 20 amino acids. From germline, CDR1 is KGHDR and CDR2 SFDVKD. The CDR3 spells CATSETGQGALTGSRDTQYF. The CDR3 DNA is TGTGCCACCAGTGAAACCGGACAGGGAGCTTTAACAGGGTCGAGAGATACGCAGTATTTT.

The sample holds one count of this clone. The chain combines TRBV3-1 (or the pseudogene TRBV3-2) with TRBJ2-1, with TRBD2 matching 12 bases. Unmatched junction bases numbered 12, after V lost 4 bases and J lost 5 bases. This CDR3 contains 18 residues. CDR1 and CDR2 (germline): LGHDT, YNNKEL (reference sequence). The CDR3 loop is CASSPTRLAGASNNEQFF. As DNA, the CDR3 is TGTGCCAGCAGCCCTACCCGACTAGCGGGGGCATCAAACAATGAGCAGTTCTTC.

The chain carries TRBV4-2 and TRBJ2-1, with 9 nucleotides matching TRBD1. The germline V gene has CDR1 LGHNA and CDR2 YNFKEQ. Trimming took 2 bases from V and 4 from J; bases not matched to a gene: 9. The CDR3 spans 17 residues. CDR3 sequence: CASSQTFRDRVYNEQFF. The CDR3, as DNA: TGTGCCAGCAGCCAAACGTTCAGGGACAGGGTATACAATGAGCAGTTCTTC.

This clone occurred once. At one end the junction does not follow the germline gene, possibly because of a read error. The chain is built from TRBV28 and TRBJ1-3; the D gene is possibly TRBD1 (5 bases). The V gene's germline CDR1 is MDHEN and CDR2 SYDVKM. The CDR3 extends over 12 amino acids. CDR3 sequence (DNA): TGTGCCAGCACCACCATTGGTCAGGGTCTCCATTTT. Protein product: CASTTIGQGLHF.

The rearrangement joins TRBV5-1 to TRBJ2-7, with TRBD1 as a possible D gene (5 bases). The V end was cut by 1 base, the J end by 3 bases, with 11 bases between. CDR1 SGHRS and CDR2 YFSETQ come from the germline V gene. CDR3 size: 14 residues. CDR3 in amino acids: CASSLQGAYYEQYF. CDR3 sequence (DNA): TGCGCCAGCAGCTTGCAGGGCGCCTACTACGAGCAGTACTTC.

Written as DNA, the CDR3 is TGTGCCAGCAGCTGGGGCGGGCTAGCGGGAGGCGGAGGCCCTCCGGAGCAGTTCTTC. Protein sequence: CASSWGGLAGGGGPPEQFF. The chain has TRBV7-9 and TRBJ2-1, with TRBD2 identical over 11 bases. V was pared by 4 bases and J by 10 bases, with 21 bases of the junction left unmatched. Germline loops: CDR1 SEHNR, CDR2 FQNEAQ (reference sequence). This CDR3 is 19 amino acids long. Full variable domain (outside the CDR3, taken from reference TRBV7-9 and TRBJ2-1): DTGVSQNPRHKITKRGQNVTFRCDPISEHNRLYWYRQTLGQGPEFLTYFQNEAQLEKSRLLSDRFSAERPKGSFSTLEIQRTEQGDSAMYLCASSWGGLAGGGGPPEQFFGPGTRLTVL.

CDR3 in DNA: TGTGCCAGCAGCACCCGAGTCGCAACTAATGAAAAACTGTTTTTT. Its translation: CASSTRVATNEKLFF. The gene calls are TRBV7-8 and TRBJ1-4; D not resolved. Looked up from germline, CDR1 is SGHVS and CDR2 is FQNEAQ. CDR3 length equals 15 residues. Trimming shortened V by 5 bases and J by 0 bases, and 10 bases separated the two germline ends.

Here the CDR3 reads CASSLTGLAGYGEQFF. The DNA of the CDR3 is TGCGCCAGCAGCTTGACGGGACTAGCGGGATATGGTGAGCAGTTCTTC. The V and J genes are TRBV5-1 and TRBJ2-1; 13 nucleotides match TRBD2. Trimming took 1 base from V and 9 from J; bases not matched to a gene: 7. The CDR3 consists of 16 residues. Germline CDR1 reads SGHRS; CDR2 reads YFSETQ.

J is TRBJ1-1 and V is TRBV18; 8 positions match TRBD1. Germline V CDR1 and CDR2: KGHSH, LQKENI. The trim removed 3 bases at V and 4 bases at J, leaving 7 bases unmatched. The CDR3 runs 15 residues. The CDR3 reads CASSPMGQEGTEAFF. The CDR3 DNA follows: TGTGCCAGCTCACCTATGGGACAGGAAGGCACTGAAGCTTTCTTT.

The chain recombines TRBV6-1 with TRBJ2-7, with 15 nucleotides matching TRBD2. The ends lost 3 bases at V and 2 bases at J; junction bases unmatched: 11. Germline assignment: CDR1 MNHNS and CDR2 SASEGT. The CDR3 spans 19 residues. Written as DNA, the CDR3 is TGTGCCAGCAGTGACGTTCCGGGACTAGCGGGGGGCACTCCCTACGAGCAGTACTTC. Residues: CASSDVPGLAGGTPYEQYF.

This clone appeared a single time. The chain couples TRBV12-3 or TRBV12-4 to TRBJ1-2; a weak D match, TRBD1 (6 bases). V was trimmed by 3 bases and J by 8 bases, leaving 13 bases between them. This CDR3 is 13 amino acids long. The CDR3 region has the DNA TGTGCCAGCAGTTTCTGGGGGCGAAAAGGCTACACCTTC. Encoded protein: CASSFWGRKGYTF.

The chain uses TRBV2 and TRBJ2-5, with 11 bases identical to TRBD1. The CDR3 has 13 residues. CDR1 SNHLY and CDR2 FYNNEI come from the germline V gene. J gave up 13 bases and V 6 bases, and 10 bases lay outside the gene matches. The CDR3 DNA is TGTGCCAGCAGAGCCCCCGGACAGGGGGCGTCGTACTTC. This sequence encodes CASRAPGQGASYF.

This chain connects TRBV15 to TRBJ2-3, with 8 bases lining up with TRBD2. This CDR3 is built from 13 residues. Germline lookup yields CDR1 LNHNV and CDR2 YYDKDF (reference sequence). Trimming cost V 3 bases and J 6 bases; bases outside gene matches: 2. The CDR3 loop reads CATSRGLEDTQYF. The CDR3 coding sequence is TGTGCCACCAGCAGGGGACTAGAGGATACGCAGTATTTT.

The rearrangement joins TRBV4-1 to TRBJ1-5; D unclear. Germline V lookup: CDR1 MGHRA, CDR2 YSYEKL. The CDR3 totals 16 residues. V dropped 4 bases and J dropped 7 bases, with 20 bases sitting between them. CDR3 loop: CASSPGVAGGVQPQHF. The CDR3 DNA sequence: TGCGCCAGCAGCCCGGGCGTAGCGGGTGGAGTACAGCCCCAGCATTTT.

The CDR3 region is CASSLDSRSNQPQHF. The CDR3 DNA is TGTGCCAGCAGTTTAGACAGTCGAAGCAATCAGCCCCAGCATTTT. The chain links TRBV6-6 to TRBJ1-5, with D possibly TRBD1 on 5 matching bases. CDR3 length: 15 residues. V lost 4 bases and J 1 base, leaving 11 bases between the germline ends. The germline gives CDR1 MNHNY, CDR2 SVGAGI (reference sequence).

V is TRBV6-1 and J is TRBJ1-5; D not certain. The V and J ends lost 1 base and 5 bases respectively, with 12 bases between them. The germline V gene encodes CDR1 MNHNS and CDR2 SASEGT. The CDR3 contains 15 residues. CDR3 sequence reads: CASSEVMTLDQPQHF. The CDR3 coding sequence is TGTGCCAGCAGTGAAGTAATGACTTTAGATCAGCCCCAGCATTTT.

The chain recombines TRBV7-9 with TRBJ2-1, with TRBD2 matching over 8 bases. CDR1 is SEHNR, CDR2 FQNEAQ, per germline (reference sequence). This CDR3 contains 14 residues. J lost 8 bases, V lost 6 bases, and 9 bases had no gene match. CDR3 sequence reads: CASRDGGAVDEQFF. The DNA for the CDR3 is TGTGCCAGCAGGGACGGGGGGGCCGTCGATGAGCAGTTCTTC.

The genes are TRBV28 and TRBJ2-1; the match to TRBD2 covers 9 bases. V was pared by 6 bases and J by 4 bases, with 10 bases of the junction left unmatched. The CDR3 consists of 16 residues. CDR1 is MDHEN, CDR2 SYDVKM, per germline. CDR3 region: CASSTLSGGDYNEQFF. The DNA of the CDR3 is TGTGCCAGCAGCACCCTTAGCGGGGGTGATTACAATGAGCAGTTCTTC.

The chain carries TRBV29-1 and TRBJ2-7, with D perhaps matching TRBD1 (6 bases). Germline-derived CDR1 and CDR2 are SQVTM and ANQGSEA. V lost 5 bases, J lost 6 bases, and 11 bases lay in between. This CDR3 is 11 amino acids long. The CDR3 DNA reads TGCAGCGTTCACAGGGAGTCCGAGCAGTACTTC. This translates into CSVHRESEQYF.

This clone was found many times. The genes are TRBV7-2 and TRBJ1-2; weak D call: TRBD1 (6 bases). Per germline, CDR1 SGHTA and CDR2 FQGNSA. V dropped 7 bases and J dropped 4 bases, with 13 bases sitting between them. The CDR3 consists of 13 residues. In DNA, the CDR3 is TGTGCCAGCACCCTACAGGGTATCTATGGCTACACCTTC. It codes for CASTLQGIYGYTF.

This clone was seen just once. V is TRBV27 and J is TRBJ2-6; D uncertain. The CDR3 sequence is 15 residues long. The germline V and J ends were trimmed by 6 bases and 4 bases, with 13 bases remaining between them. Germline V lookup: CDR1 MNHEY, CDR2 SMNVEV (reference sequence). The CDR3 region has the DNA TGTGCCAGCAGCCGATCGAGGTCCGGGGCCAACGTCCTGACTTTC. Its protein is CASSRSRSGANVLTF. Complete variable domain (other parts from reference TRBV27 and TRBJ2-6): EAQVTQNPRYLITVTGKKLTVTCSQNMNHEYMSWYRQDPGLGLRQIYYSMNVEVTDKGDVPEGYKVSRKEKRNFPLILESPSPNQTSLYFCASSRSRSGANVLTFGAGSRLTVL.

For the CDR3, the DNA is TGTGCCAGCAGCCGAGGGACAATCACTGAAGCTTTCTTT. Translated, it gives CASSRGTITEAFF. The chain recombines TRBV7-2 with TRBJ1-1, with D possibly TRBD1 on 6 matching bases. CDR1 and CDR2 (germline): SGHTA, FQGNSA. The V gene lost 5 bases and the J gene lost 4 bases, with 11 bases spanning the gap. The CDR3 has 13 residues.

This CDR3 is CASSQTGAVTGELFF. For the CDR3, the DNA is TGCGCCAGCAGCCAGACAGGGGCGGTCACCGGGGAGCTGTTTTTT. The chain employs TRBV4-1 and TRBJ2-2; 8 bases line up with TRBD1. The V segment lost 3 bases and the J segment 4 bases; nucleotides outside the gene matches: 4. CDR1 and CDR2 from the germline V gene are MGHRA and YSYEKL. This CDR3 is built from 15 residues.

The chain couples TRBV11-1 to TRBJ2-1; 10 nucleotides line up with TRBD2. Looked up from germline, CDR1 is SGHAT and CDR2 is FQDESV (reference sequence). Trimming removed 5 bases from V and 4 bases from J; junction bases left unmatched: 5. This CDR3 is 15 amino acids long. The CDR3 region has the DNA TGTGCCAGCAGCATGCTAGCGGGAGAGTACAATGAGCAGTTCTTC. Its protein product is CASSMLAGEYNEQFF.

V gene TRBV5-6 combines with J gene TRBJ1-6; D possibly corresponds to TRBD1 (5 bases). Germline V gene lookup returns CDR1 SGHDT and CDR2 YYEEEE. V lost 3 bases and J lost 9, with 13 bases in between. The CDR3 contains 14 residues. The CDR3 sequence is CASSYNWGGSPLHF. The CDR3 nucleotides read TGTGCCAGCAGCTACAACTGGGGGGGTTCACCCCTCCACTTT.